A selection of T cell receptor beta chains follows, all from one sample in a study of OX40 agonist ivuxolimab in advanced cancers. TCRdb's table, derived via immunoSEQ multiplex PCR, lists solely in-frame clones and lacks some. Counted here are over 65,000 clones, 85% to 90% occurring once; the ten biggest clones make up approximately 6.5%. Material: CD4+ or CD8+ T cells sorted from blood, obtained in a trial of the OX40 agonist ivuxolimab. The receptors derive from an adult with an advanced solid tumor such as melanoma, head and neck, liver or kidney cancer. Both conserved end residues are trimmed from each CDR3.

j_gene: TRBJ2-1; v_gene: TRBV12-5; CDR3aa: ASGLTLSYNEQF
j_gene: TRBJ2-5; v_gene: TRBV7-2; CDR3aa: ASSLAQGAGTQY
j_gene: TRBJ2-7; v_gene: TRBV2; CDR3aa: ASSELQGSSRNEQY
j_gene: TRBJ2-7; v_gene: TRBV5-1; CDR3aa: ASNGVTYEQY
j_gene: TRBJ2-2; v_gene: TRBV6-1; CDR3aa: ASSERGRSTGELF
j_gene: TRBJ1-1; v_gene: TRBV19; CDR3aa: ASSDEGANTEAF
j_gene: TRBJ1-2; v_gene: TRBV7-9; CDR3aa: ASSLGANYGYT
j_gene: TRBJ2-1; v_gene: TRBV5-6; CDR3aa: ASSFVSSYNEQF
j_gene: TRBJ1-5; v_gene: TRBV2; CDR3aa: ASSAATGVSNQPQH
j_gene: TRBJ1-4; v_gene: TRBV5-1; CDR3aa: ASSPTPGRNEKLF
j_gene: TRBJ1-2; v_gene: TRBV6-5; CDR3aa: ASSARDRGYT
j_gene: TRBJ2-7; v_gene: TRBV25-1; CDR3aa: ASSEGGGFHEQY
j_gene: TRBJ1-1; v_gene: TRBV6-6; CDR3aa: ASINLGKKNTEAF
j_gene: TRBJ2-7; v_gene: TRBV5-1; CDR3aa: ASSWGQGTYEQY
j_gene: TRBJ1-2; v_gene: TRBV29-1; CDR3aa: SASLGGNYGYT
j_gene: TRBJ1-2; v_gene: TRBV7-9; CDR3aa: ASSILGGNYGYT
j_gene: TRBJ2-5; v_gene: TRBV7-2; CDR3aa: ASSPERLRETQY
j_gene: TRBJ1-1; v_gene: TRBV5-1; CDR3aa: ASSLDSGTEAF
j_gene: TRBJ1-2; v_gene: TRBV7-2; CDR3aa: ASSLKVGDYGYT
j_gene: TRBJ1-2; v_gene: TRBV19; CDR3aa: ASSISGGAADHYGYT
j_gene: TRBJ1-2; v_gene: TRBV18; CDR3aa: ASSPDSNYGYT
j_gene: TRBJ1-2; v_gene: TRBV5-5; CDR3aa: ASRLNQGINYGYT
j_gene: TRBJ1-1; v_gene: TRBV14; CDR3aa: ASSTSGPRVEAF
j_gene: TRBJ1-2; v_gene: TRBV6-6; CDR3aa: ASSSGNYGYT
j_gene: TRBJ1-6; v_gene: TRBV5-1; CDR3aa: ASSLGPSSYNSPLH
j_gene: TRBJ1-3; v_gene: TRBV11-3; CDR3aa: ASRASSGNTIY
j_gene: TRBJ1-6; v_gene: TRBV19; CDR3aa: ASSIEEGTPLH
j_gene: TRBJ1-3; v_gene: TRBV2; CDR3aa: ASSRDRASGNTIY
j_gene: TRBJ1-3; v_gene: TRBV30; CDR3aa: AWNHDRAGNTIY
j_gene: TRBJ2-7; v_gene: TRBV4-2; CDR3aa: ASSRLREGQGGEQY
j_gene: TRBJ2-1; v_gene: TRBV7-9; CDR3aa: ASSLGAGAEF
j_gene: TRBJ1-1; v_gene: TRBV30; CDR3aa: AWSEGMNTEAF
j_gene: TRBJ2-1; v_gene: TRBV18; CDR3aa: ASSPIRNTEQF
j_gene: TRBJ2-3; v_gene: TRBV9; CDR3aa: ASSVASSGGLWDTQY
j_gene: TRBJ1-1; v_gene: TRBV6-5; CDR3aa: ASGPWRAEAF
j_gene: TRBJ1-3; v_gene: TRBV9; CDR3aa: ASSVGGLMGDTIY
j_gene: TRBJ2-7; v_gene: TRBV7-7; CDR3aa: ASSLEWASEQY
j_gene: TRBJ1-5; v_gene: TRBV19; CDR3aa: ASSIVPQAQH
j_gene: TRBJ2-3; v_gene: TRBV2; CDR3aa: ASSGEITDTQY
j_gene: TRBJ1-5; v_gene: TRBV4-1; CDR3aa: ASSQAGSLYSNQPQH
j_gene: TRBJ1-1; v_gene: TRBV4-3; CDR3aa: ASSQGHIPNTEAF
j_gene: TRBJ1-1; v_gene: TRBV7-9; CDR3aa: ASSTAGGTEAF
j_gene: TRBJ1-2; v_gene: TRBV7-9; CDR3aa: ASSLGTDYGYT